The clone carrying this T cell receptor beta chain was observed a few times. Its antigen is undetermined. Measured with immunoSEQ multiplex PCR; TCRdb has only the in-frame clones, and not every one. The repertoire includes over 85,000 clones, approximately 95% of them detected once, and 1.1% sits in the top ten. This entry comes from a study of cytomegalovirus exposure and HLA in healthy donors. Study-level background: The 95 to 150 validation repertoires and the approximately 700 first-cohort repertoires shared a platform, a later analysis reported. Whole-study results and caveats: In vitro checks showed that a few CMV-associated chains really do target CMV antigens. The study flagged some 180 TCR beta chains as cytomegalovirus-associated. Among TCR sequences, most were rare, though some public TCRs appeared in many donors.

The ends were cut back, 0 bases at V and 4 bases at J, with 7 bases in the middle. CDR1 is SEHNR, CDR2 FQNEAQ, per germline (reference sequence). The CDR3 consists of 13 residues. The origin of this receptor is a woman aged 25 to 39 in good health and CMV-seropositive. The chain has TRBV7-9 and TRBJ2-7; D ambiguous. Sequenced sample: PBMCs. The CDR3 protein is CASSLALGYEQYF. CDR3 coding DNA: TGTGCCAGCAGCTTAGCGCTCGGTTACGAGCAGTACTTC.